Presented here are 7 T cell receptor beta chains from one specimen sequenced in a study of tissue T cells after allogeneic stem cell transplantation. Repertoires were generated with immunoSEQ multiplex PCR, while TCRdb's copy carries only in-frame clones and drops some. The data show about 48,000 clones, with around 70% seen just once and 0.7% held by the top ten. The specimen sequenced was sorted cells pooled from one or two spleens. These receptors originate from a pool of C57BL/6 mice in good health.

Regarding this clone: Genes and germline come from the mouse. The read terminates 1 residue ahead of where the CDR3 ends, so the germline J gene completes it. The chain joins TRBV19 to TRBJ1-6; D perhaps matches TRBD1 (6 bases). TRBJ1-6 is designated an ORF whose function remains uncertain. The V end lost 2 bases, the J end lost 6 bases, and 12 bases lay between the germline ends. This CDR3 region has 15 residues. CDR1 and CDR2 (germline): FNHDT, SITEND (reference sequence). CDR3 DNA, as far as it was read: TGTGCCAGCAGTATGGGGACAAAAATTAATTCGCCCCTCTAC. This sequence encodes CASSMGTKINSPLY. The complete CDR3 reads CASSMGTKINSPLYF.

Turning to this clone: Genes here carry mouse names. The CDR3 goes on 1 residue after the read ends, and that part is filled in from the germline J gene. The genes are TRBV3 and TRBJ2-1; D gene uncertain. Trimming cost V 2 bases and J 5 bases, with 10 bases left between them. Per the germline V gene, CDR1 is SNHLY and CDR2 is FYNGKV (reference sequence). CDR3 length equals 14 residues. CDR3 bases read: TGTGCCAGCAGCTTATCAAGGGCGGATGCTGAGCAGTTC. Residues: CASSLSRADAEQF. The complete CDR3 sequence is CASSLSRADAEQFF.

Worth noting for this clone: The gene names here belong to mouse. Different DNA sequences within this sample yield the same CDR3. Partial CDR3 DNA: TGTGCAAGCAGCTTAGAGAGGGGCGGTGCAGAAACGCTGTAT. Translation: CASSLERGGAETLY. In full, the CDR3 is CASSLERGGAETLYF. V usage is TRBV16 and J usage is TRBJ2-3; the D gene could be TRBD1 or TRBD2 (5 bases each). Sequencing ends 1 residue short of the CDR3 end; the germline J gene provides the rest. Germline V gene lookup returns CDR1 SGHSA and CDR2 FRNQAP. Trimming removed 0 bases at V and 1 base at J, with 8 bases between. The CDR3 consists of 15 residues.

Notes on this clone: Gene labels here are mouse ones. The missing CDR3 end, 1 residue past where the read stops, is filled in from the germline J gene. V usage is TRBV4 and J usage is TRBJ2-5; 8 bases fit TRBD2. This CDR3 is 14 amino acids long. From germline, CDR1 is LGHDT and CDR2 YNNKQL (reference sequence). V trimming: 4 bases; J trimming: 5 bases; junction bases outside the gene matches: 5. CDR3 DNA (partial): TGTGCCAGCAGCTCACGGGGGGGGCCAGACACCCAGTAC. Its translation is CASSSRGGPDTQY. The whole CDR3 protein reads CASSSRGGPDTQYF.

Of note for this clone: Germline and genes: mouse. Coverage ceases 1 residue before the CDR3 finishes, and the germline J gene fills in the end. The rearrangement links TRBV26 to TRBJ1-3, with no clear D. The V and J ends lost 6 bases and 0 bases respectively, with 9 bases between them. Germline loops: CDR1 KGHPV, CDR2 FQNQEV (reference sequence). The CDR3 runs 14 residues. The covered CDR3 bases are TGTGCCAGCAGGCTCGGCAGTTCTGGAAATACGCTCTAT. The encoded protein is CASRLGSSGNTLY. The whole CDR3 is CASRLGSSGNTLYF.

This clone showed up just once. The germline and genes are mouse ones. Coverage ceases 1 residue before the CDR3 finishes, and the germline J gene fills in the end. The rearrangement joins TRBV13-2 to TRBJ2-4; 9 bases line up with TRBD2. The CDR3 is 14 amino acids. From germline, CDR1 is NNHNN and CDR2 SYGAGS (reference sequence). Germline trimming cut 5 bases from V and 0 bases from J; bases unmatched to any gene: 1. Here the CDR3 reads CASGGLGSQNTLYF. The part of the CDR3 DNA that was read is TGTGCCAGCGGAGGACTGGGGAGTCAAAACACCTTGTAC.

Remarks on this clone: Mouse gene names apply. The CDR3 end lies 1 residue beyond the end of the read and is filled in from the germline J gene. This rearrangement joins TRBV16 to TRBJ2-5; D gene ambiguous. Trimming took off 5 bases at V and 6 bases at J, with 6 bases between the two ends. Per germline, CDR1 SGHSA and CDR2 FRNQAP. The CDR3 totals 11 residues. The CDR3 DNA, read in part, is TGTGCAAGCAGCGGAGCGGACACCCAGTAC. It encodes CASSGADTQY. The complete CDR3 reads CASSGADTQYF.